The next 18 T cell receptor beta chains were all read from a single sample in a study of response to subunit inactivated influenza vaccine. TCRdb called the RT-PCR reads again in MiXCR, with one record for every CDR3 protein. This table has a few hundred thousand distinct CDR3 sequences, around 15% appearing once. Sequencing used PBMCs from blood, obtained roughly 12 days after vaccination. These receptors all come from a man aged 45 to 65 who received an inactivated influenza vaccine.

V gene TRBV12-3 or TRBV12-4 combines with J gene TRBJ2-7, with 9 nucleotides matching TRBD2. The CDR3 has 15 residues. The junction had 7 bases not matched to a gene; V was cut back by 1 base and J by 6 bases. CDR3 sequence (DNA): TGTGCCAGCAGTTTAGGTAGTAGCGGGAGTGGCGAGCAGTACTTC. Translating gives CASSLGSSGSGEQYF.

A few counts support this clonotype. The gene calls are TRBV29-1 and TRBJ2-1; 13 positions agree with TRBD2. Germline lookup yields CDR1 SQVTM and CDR2 ANQGSEA. The CDR3 length is 15 residues. The V gene end was trimmed by 3 bases and the J gene end by 2 bases; junction bases not matched to a gene: 1. CDR3 region: CSVDGTSGAYNEQFF. In DNA, the CDR3 is TGCAGCGTTGACGGGACTAGCGGGGCCTACAATGAGCAGTTCTTC.

There are a few counts of this clonotype. Here the CDR3 DNA reads TGCGCCAGCAGACAAACGACAGGCCCATCTAACTATGGCTACACCTTC. It encodes CASRQTTGPSNYGYTF. The chain recombines TRBV5-1 with TRBJ1-2; TRBD1 is a possible D gene (6 bases). CDR1 is SGHRS, CDR2 YFSETQ, per germline. V was cut by 5 bases and J by 0 bases, with 17 bases left in between. The CDR3 is 16 residues long.

In its sample, this clonotype was seen many times. V usage is TRBV30 and J usage is TRBJ1-2; 7 bases match TRBD1. J lost 8 bases, V lost 8 bases, and 8 bases had no gene match. This CDR3 spans 11 amino acids. Germline values: CDR1 GTSNPN, CDR2 SVGIG (reference sequence). CDR3 amino acids: CAKGAEAGYTF. The CDR3, as DNA: TGTGCCAAGGGGGCAGAAGCGGGCTACACCTTC.

The CDR3 is CASSRGQGGETQYF. CDR3 DNA sequence: TGTGCCAGCAGTCGCGGACAGGGAGGAGAGACCCAGTACTTC. This rearrangement joins TRBV28 to TRBJ2-5; 8 bases agree with TRBD1. V was clipped by 5 bases and J by 4 bases; unmatched bases: 6. CDR3 length: 14 residues. Germline assignment: CDR1 MDHEN and CDR2 SYDVKM.

The V and J genes are TRBV6-2 or TRBV6-3 and TRBJ2-1; 7 nucleotides align to TRBD1. Germline CDR1 MNHEY, CDR2 SVGEGT. CDR3 length equals 13 residues. The J segment lost 10 bases and the V segment lost 5 bases, leaving 8 bases of the junction unmatched. The CDR3 DNA reads as TGTGCCAGCAGTCTTCAGGGGGTGGGGGAGCAGTTCTTC. Protein product: CASSLQGVGEQFF.

This clonotype occurred many times. The rearrangement links TRBV28 to TRBJ2-2; no definite D call. The CDR3 extends over 14 amino acids. Trimming removed 7 bases at V and 0 bases at J, with 9 bases between. Germline V gene sequence: CDR1 MDHEN, CDR2 SYDVKM. The CDR3 DNA follows: TGTGCCAGCATTGCCGGGCCGAACACCGGGGAGCTGTTTTTT. This translates into CASIAGPNTGELFF.

The chain uses TRBV18 and TRBJ1-5; D is ambiguous. The ends were cut back, 6 bases at V and 4 bases at J, with 10 bases in the middle. The CDR3 is 13 amino acids. The germline V gene encodes CDR1 KGHSH and CDR2 LQKENI. In DNA form, the CDR3 reads TGTGCCAGCTCCCCGACGGTGAATCAGCCCCAGCATTTT. Translated, it gives CASSPTVNQPQHF.

This clonotype was counted only a few times. V usage is TRBV5-1 and J usage is TRBJ2-6; 12 bases agree with TRBD2. CDR1 is SGHRS and CDR2 is YFSETQ in the germline V gene. This CDR3 has 18 residues. V was clipped by 4 bases and J by 0 bases; unmatched bases: 5. DNA for the CDR3: TGCGCCAGCAGCGGGGGACTAGCGGGCCTCTCTGGGGCCAACGTCCTGACTTTC. Translated: CASSGGLAGLSGANVLTF.

This clonotype was seen more than once but under ten times. The chain uses TRBV28 and TRBJ2-3, with 8 bases that match TRBD2. The CDR3 totals 16 residues. V was pared by 0 bases and J by 4 bases, with 6 bases of the junction left unmatched. CDR1 MDHEN and CDR2 SYDVKM come from the germline V gene. The CDR3 sequence is CASSLWGLVFPDTQYF. Here the CDR3 DNA reads TGTGCCAGCAGTTTATGGGGACTAGTCTTCCCAGATACGCAGTATTTT.

The genes are TRBV20-1 and TRBJ2-7, with D maybe TRBD2 (6 bases). The CDR3 totals 15 residues. Germline CDR1 and CDR2: DFQATT and SNEGSKA (reference sequence). Trimming removed 0 bases from V and 0 bases from J, with 12 bases in between. The CDR3 sequence is CSARDYAGSSYEQYF. Written as DNA, the CDR3 is TGCAGTGCTAGAGATTACGCGGGGAGCTCCTACGAGCAGTACTTC.

Note on this clonotype: This may be a read error, as it is one base from a much larger clone. The chain couples TRBV9 to TRBJ2-5; D not resolved. The CDR3 sequence is 12 residues long. Germline lookup yields CDR1 SGDLS and CDR2 YYNGEE. Between the trimmed V and J ends, which lost 0 bases and 8 bases, there was a span of 8 bases. CDR3 nucleotide sequence: TGTGCCAGCAGCGTAGGAATGGACACCCAGTACTTC. This codes for CASSVGMDTQYF.

The J gene is TRBJ1-1, the V gene TRBV3-1; tentative D call: TRBD1 (5 bases). CDR1 is LGHDT, CDR2 YNNKEL, per germline (reference sequence). The CDR3 extends over 15 amino acids. Trimming shortened V by 4 bases and J by 7 bases, and 19 bases separated the two germline ends. CDR3 residues: CASSPTGGVQYEAFF. For the CDR3, the DNA is TGTGCCAGCAGCCCCACGGGGGGGGTACAATATGAAGCTTTCTTT. Full variable domain (rest looked up from reference TRBV3-1 and TRBJ1-1): DTAVSQTPKYLVTQMGNDKSIKCEQNLGHDTMYWYKQDSKKFLKIMFSYNNKELIINETVPNRFSPKSPDKAHLNLHINSLELGDSAVYFCASSPTGGVQYEAFFGQGTRLTVV.

The rearrangement uses TRBV20-1 and TRBJ1-1; no firm D call. The CDR3 spans 14 residues. With 6 bases removed from V and 4 bases from J, the gap between germline ends came to 18 bases. Per germline, CDR1 DFQATT and CDR2 SNEGSKA (reference sequence). The CDR3 region has the DNA TGCAGTGCCAAAATGTCAACGAGCAGCACTGAAGCTTTCTTT. Amino acids: CSAKMSTSSTEAFF.

The chain carries TRBV5-1 and TRBJ1-1, with 10 bases fitting TRBD1. The CDR3 has 12 residues. The V segment lost 7 bases and the J segment 4 bases; nucleotides outside the gene matches: 1. The germline CDR1 and CDR2 sequences are SGHRS and YFSETQ. The CDR3 nucleotides read TGCGCCAGCGGACAGGGGGGCACTGAAGCTTTCTTT. Residues: CASGQGGTEAFF.

The gene calls are TRBV12-3 or TRBV12-4 and TRBJ1-1; tentative D call: TRBD1 (5 bases). The CDR3 has 13 amino acids. V shed 5 bases and J shed 5 bases, with 12 bases lying between them. The DNA for the CDR3 is TGTGCCAGCAGTCGCCGGGACCGGACTGAAGCTTTCTTT. Protein sequence: CASSRRDRTEAFF.

The genes are TRBV6-1 and TRBJ1-6; D is undetermined. CDR3 length: 12 residues. Trimming shortened V by 8 bases and J by 7 bases, and 9 bases separated the two germline ends. Germline CDR1 MNHNS, CDR2 SASEGT. The chain's CDR3 is CASHESNSPLHF. CDR3 bases: TGTGCCAGCCATGAGAGCAATTCACCCCTCCACTTT.

This rearrangement joins TRBV4-2 to TRBJ2-3, with D perhaps TRBD2 (6 bases). Germline assignment: CDR1 LGHNA and CDR2 YNFKEQ. The CDR3 is 16 residues long. Trimming shortened V by 2 bases and J by 3 bases, and 15 bases separated the two germline ends. CDR3 sequence: CASSQLTGAVTDTQYF. The CDR3 coding sequence is TGTGCCAGCAGCCAACTCACGGGAGCTGTAACAGATACGCAGTATTTT.